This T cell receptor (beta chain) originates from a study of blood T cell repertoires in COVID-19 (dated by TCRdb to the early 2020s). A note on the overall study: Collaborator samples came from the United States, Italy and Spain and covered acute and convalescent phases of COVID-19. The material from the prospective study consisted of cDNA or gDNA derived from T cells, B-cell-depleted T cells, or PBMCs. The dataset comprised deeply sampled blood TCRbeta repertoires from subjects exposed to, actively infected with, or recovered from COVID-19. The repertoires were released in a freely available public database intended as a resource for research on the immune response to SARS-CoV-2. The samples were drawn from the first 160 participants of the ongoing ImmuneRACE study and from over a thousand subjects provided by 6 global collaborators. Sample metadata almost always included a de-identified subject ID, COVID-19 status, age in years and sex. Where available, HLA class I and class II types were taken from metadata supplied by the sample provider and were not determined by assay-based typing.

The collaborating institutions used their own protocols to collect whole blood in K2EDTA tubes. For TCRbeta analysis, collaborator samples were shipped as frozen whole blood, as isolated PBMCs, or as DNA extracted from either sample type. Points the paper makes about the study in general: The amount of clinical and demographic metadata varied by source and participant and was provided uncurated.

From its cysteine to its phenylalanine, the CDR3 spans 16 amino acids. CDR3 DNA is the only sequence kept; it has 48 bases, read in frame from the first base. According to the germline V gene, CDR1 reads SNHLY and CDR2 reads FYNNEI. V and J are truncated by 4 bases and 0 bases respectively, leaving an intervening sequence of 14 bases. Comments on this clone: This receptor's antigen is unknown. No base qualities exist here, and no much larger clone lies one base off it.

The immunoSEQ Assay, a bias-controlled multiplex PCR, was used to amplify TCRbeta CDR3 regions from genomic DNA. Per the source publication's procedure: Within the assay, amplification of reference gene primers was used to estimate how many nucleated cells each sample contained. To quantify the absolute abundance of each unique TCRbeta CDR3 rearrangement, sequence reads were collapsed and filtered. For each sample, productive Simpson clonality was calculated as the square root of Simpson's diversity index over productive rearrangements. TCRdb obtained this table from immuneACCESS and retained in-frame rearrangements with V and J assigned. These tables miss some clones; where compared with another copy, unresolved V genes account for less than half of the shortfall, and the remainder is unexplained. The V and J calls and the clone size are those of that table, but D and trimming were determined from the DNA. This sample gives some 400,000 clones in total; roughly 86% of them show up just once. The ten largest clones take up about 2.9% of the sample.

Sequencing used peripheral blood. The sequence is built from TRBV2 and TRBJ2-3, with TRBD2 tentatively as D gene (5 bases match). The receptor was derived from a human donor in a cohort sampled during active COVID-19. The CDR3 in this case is CASSAARGSSTDTQYF. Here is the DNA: TGTGCCAGCAGTGCCGCCCGGGGTTCTAGCACAGATACGCAGTATTTT.